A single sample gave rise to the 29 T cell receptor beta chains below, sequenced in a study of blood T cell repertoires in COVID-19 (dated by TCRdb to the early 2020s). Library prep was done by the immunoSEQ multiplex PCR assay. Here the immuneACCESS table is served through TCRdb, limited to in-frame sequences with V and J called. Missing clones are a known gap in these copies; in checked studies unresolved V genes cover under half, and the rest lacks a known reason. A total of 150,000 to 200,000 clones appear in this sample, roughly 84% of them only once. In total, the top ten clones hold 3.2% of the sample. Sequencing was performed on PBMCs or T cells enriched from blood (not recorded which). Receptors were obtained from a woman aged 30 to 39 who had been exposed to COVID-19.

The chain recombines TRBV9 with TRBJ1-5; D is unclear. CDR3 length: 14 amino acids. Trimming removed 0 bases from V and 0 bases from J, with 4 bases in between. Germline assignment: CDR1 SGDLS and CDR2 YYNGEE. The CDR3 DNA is TGTGCCAGCAGCGTAGACAATAGCAATCAGCCCCAGCATTTT. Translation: CASSVDNSNQPQHF. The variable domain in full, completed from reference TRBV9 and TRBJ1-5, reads DSGVTQTPKHLITATGQRVTLRCSPRSGDLSVYWYQQSLDQGLQFLIQYYNGEERAKGNILERFSAQQFPDLHSELNLSSLELGDSALYFCASSVDNSNQPQHFGDGTRLSIL.

The chain's CDR3 is CASSPRRGGQVKDTQYF. The CDR3 coding sequence is TGTGCCAGCTCACCACGGAGGGGGGGCCAGGTTAAAGATACGCAGTATTTT. The chain combines TRBV18 with TRBJ2-3; maybe TRBD2 (7 bases). The CDR3 totals 17 residues. The germline V and J ends were trimmed by 1 base and 5 bases, with 19 bases remaining between them. CDR1 and CDR2 (germline): KGHSH, LQKENI.

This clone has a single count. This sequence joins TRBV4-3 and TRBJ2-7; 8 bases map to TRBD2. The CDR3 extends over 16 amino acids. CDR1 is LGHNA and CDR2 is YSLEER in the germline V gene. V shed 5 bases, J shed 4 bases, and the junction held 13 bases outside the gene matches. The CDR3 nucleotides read TGCGCCAGCAGCGAAGGGGCGAGCGGGGGTGGGTACGAGCAGTACTTC. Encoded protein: CASSEGASGGGYEQYF.

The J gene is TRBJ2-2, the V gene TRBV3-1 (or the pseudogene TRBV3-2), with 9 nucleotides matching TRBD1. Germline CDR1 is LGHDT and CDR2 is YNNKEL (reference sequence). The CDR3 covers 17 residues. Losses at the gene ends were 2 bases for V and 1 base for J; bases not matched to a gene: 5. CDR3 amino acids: CASSQNPGQGNTGELFF. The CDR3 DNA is TGTGCCAGCAGCCAAAACCCGGGACAGGGGAACACCGGGGAGCTGTTTTTT.

CDR3 in amino acids: CASSAGGAEQFF. DNA for the CDR3: TGCGCCAGCAGTGCGGGGGGCGCTGAGCAGTTCTTC. V and J are TRBV10-1 and TRBJ2-1; a weak D match, TRBD2 (7 bases). This CDR3 has 12 residues. Germline assignment: CDR1 WNHNN and CDR2 SYGVQD (reference sequence). V shed 4 bases and J shed 9 bases, with 10 bases lying between them.

The CDR3 DNA is TGTGCCAGTAGTACAGGGGAAAGGGGCAATCAGCCCCAGCATTTT. Translating it yields CASSTGERGNQPQHF. The chain has TRBV19 and TRBJ1-5, with D possibly matching TRBD1 (6 bases). Trimming removed 4 bases from V and 2 bases from J, with 12 bases in between. Germline values: CDR1 LNHDA, CDR2 SQIVND (reference sequence). The CDR3 covers 15 residues.

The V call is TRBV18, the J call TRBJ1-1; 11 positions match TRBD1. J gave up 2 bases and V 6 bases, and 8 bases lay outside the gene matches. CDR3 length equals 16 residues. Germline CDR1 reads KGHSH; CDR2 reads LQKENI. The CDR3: CASSQLGQGANTEAFF. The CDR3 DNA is TGTGCCAGCTCGCAACTTGGACAGGGGGCTAACACTGAAGCTTTCTTT.

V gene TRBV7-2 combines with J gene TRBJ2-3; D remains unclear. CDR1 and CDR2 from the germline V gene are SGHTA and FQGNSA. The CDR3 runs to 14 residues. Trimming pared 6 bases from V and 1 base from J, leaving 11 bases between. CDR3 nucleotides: TGTGCCAGCAGGAGCTCGAGCGGCACAGATACGCAGTATTTT. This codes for CASRSSSGTDTQYF.

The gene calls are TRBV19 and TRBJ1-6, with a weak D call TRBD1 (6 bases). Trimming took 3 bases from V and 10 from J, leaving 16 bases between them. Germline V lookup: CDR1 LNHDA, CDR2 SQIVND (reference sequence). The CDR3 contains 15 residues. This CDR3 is CASSMPGDPQSPLHF. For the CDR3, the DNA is TGTGCCAGTAGTATGCCAGGGGACCCTCAATCACCCCTCCACTTT.

This CDR3 reads CASSYSSPGEAFF. CDR3 nucleotides: TGTGCCAGCAGTTACTCGTCCCCGGGTGAAGCTTTCTTT. The chain combines TRBV6-2 or TRBV6-3 with TRBJ1-1; D unresolved. V shed 0 bases and J shed 7 bases, with 9 bases lying between them. The CDR3 has 13 residues. From germline, CDR1 is MNHEY and CDR2 SVGEGT.

CDR3 coding DNA: TGTGCCAGTAGTATAGATTGGGGGGGGATAATAAGGGAGCAGTTCTTC. This sequence encodes CASSIDWGGIIREQFF. This sequence joins TRBV19 and TRBJ2-1, with TRBD2 matching over 7 bases. Trimming cost V 0 bases and J 10 bases; bases outside gene matches: 12. This CDR3 contains 16 residues. The germline V gene has CDR1 LNHDA and CDR2 SQIVND (reference sequence).

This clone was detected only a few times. As DNA, the CDR3 is TGTGCCAGCAGGATACAGGGGCCCCACGAGCAGTACTTC. Its translation: CASRIQGPHEQYF. The J gene is TRBJ2-7, the V gene TRBV11-3; 7 positions match TRBD1. J lost 5 bases, V lost 6 bases, and 7 bases had no gene match. The CDR3 runs to 13 residues. The germline V gene encodes CDR1 SGHNT and CDR2 YENEEA.

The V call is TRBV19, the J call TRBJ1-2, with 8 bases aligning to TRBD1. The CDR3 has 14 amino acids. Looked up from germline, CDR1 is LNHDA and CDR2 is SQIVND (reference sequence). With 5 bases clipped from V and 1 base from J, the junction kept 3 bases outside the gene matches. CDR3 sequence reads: CASSPQGDNYGYTF. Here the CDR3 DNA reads TGTGCCAGTAGTCCACAGGGGGATAACTATGGCTACACCTTC.

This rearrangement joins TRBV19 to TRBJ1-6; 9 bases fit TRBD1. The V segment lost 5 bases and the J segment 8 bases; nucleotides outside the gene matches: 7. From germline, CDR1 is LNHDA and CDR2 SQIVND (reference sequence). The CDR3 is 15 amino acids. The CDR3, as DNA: TGTGCCAGTAGTTCCGACAGGGGGATTGATTCACCCCTCCACTTT. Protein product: CASSSDRGIDSPLHF.

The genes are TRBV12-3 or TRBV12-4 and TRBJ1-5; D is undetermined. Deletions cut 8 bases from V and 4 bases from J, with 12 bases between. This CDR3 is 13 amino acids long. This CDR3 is CASGGSSNQPQHF. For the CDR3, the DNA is TGTGCCAGCGGTGGGTCTAGTAATCAGCCCCAGCATTTT.

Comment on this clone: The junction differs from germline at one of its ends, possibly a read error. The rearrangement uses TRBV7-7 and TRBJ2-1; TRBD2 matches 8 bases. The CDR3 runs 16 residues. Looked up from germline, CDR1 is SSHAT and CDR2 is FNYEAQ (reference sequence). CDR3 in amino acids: CASSQASGGVANEQFF. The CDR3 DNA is TGTGCTAGCAGCCAAGCCTCGGGGGGGGTGGCCAATGAGCAGTTCTTC.

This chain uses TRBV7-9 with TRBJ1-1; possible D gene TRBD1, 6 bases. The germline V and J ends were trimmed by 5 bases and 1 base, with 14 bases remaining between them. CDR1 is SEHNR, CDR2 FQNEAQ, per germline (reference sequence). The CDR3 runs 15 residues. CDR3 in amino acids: CASSAVTGGNTEAFF. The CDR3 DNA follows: TGTGCCAGCAGCGCCGTGACAGGAGGGAACACTGAAGCTTTCTTT.

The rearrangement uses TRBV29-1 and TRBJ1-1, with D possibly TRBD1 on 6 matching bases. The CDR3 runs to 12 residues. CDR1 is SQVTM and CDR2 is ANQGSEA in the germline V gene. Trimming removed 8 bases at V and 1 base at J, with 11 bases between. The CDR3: CSLIRGNTEAFF. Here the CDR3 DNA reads TGCAGCCTGATCAGGGGGAACACTGAAGCTTTCTTT.

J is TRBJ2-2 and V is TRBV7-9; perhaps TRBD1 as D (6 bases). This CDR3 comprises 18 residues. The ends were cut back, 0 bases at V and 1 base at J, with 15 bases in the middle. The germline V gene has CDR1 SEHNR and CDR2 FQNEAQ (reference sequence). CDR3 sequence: CASSLAVGTGQNTGELFF. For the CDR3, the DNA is TGTGCCAGCAGCTTAGCGGTCGGAACGGGACAGAACACCGGGGAGCTGTTTTTT. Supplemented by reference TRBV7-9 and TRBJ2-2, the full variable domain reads DTGVSQNPRHKITKRGQNVTFRCDPISEHNRLYWYRQTLGQGPEFLTYFQNEAQLEKSRLLSDRFSAERPKGSFSTLEIQRTEQGDSAMYLCASSLAVGTGQNTGELFFGEGSRLTVL.

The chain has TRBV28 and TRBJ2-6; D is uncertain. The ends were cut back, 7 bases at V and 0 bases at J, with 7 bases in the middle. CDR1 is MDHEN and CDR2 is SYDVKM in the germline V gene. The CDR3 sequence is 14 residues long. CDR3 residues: CASNVNSGANVLTF. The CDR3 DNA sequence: TGTGCCAGCAATGTTAACTCTGGGGCCAACGTCCTGACTTTC. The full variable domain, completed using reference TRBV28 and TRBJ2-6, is DVKVTQSSRYLVKRTGEKVFLECVQDMDHENMFWYRQDPGLGLRLIYFSYDVKMKEKGDIPEGYSVSREKKERFSLILESASTNQTSMYLCASNVNSGANVLTFGAGSRLTVL.

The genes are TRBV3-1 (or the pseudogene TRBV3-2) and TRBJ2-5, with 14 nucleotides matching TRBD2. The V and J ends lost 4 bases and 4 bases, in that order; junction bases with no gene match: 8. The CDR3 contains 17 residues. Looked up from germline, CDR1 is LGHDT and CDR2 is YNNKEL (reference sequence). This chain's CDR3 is CASSRHLTSGGGETQYF. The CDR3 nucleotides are TGTGCCAGCAGCCGACACCTGACTAGCGGGGGGGGAGAGACCCAGTACTTC.

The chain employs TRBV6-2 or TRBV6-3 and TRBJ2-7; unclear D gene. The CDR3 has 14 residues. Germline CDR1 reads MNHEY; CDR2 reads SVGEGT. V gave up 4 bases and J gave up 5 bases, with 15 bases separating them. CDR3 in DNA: TGTGCCAGCAGTTCCCCAGAGCGTGGTAACGAGCAGTACTTC. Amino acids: CASSSPERGNEQYF.

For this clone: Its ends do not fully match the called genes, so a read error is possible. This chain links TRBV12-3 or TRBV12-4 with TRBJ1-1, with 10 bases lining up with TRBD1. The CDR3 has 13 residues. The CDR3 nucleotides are TGTGCCAACAGTCTCGACAGGGGGCGAGGAGCTTTCTTT. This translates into CANSLDRGRGAFF.

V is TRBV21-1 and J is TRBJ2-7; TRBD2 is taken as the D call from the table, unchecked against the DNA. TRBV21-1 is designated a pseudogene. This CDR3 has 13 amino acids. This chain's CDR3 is CASSKLKWREQYF. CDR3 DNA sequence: TGTGCCAGCAGCAAATTGAAATGGCGGGAGCAGTACTTC.

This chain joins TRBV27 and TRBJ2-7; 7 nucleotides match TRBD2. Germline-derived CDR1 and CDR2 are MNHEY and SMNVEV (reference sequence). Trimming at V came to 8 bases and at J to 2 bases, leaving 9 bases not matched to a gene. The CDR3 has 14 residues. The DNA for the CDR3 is TGTGCCAGCGGTCTGAGCGGGGCGACCTACGAGCAGTACTTC. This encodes CASGLSGATYEQYF.

The CDR3 spells CASSQETGFEQYF. CDR3 bases: TGTGCCAGCAGCCAAGAGACAGGGTTTGAGCAGTACTTC. This chain connects TRBV7-2 to TRBJ2-7; 7 nucleotides agree with TRBD1. V was clipped by 5 bases and J by 7 bases; unmatched bases: 8. This CDR3 has 13 amino acids. Germline loops: CDR1 SGHTA, CDR2 FQGNSA. Full variable domain (outside the CDR3, taken from reference TRBV7-2 and TRBJ2-7): GAGVSQSPSNKVTEKGKDVELRCDPISGHTALYWYRQSLGQGLEFLIYFQGNSAPDKSGLPSDRFSAERTGGSVSTLTIQRTQQEDSAVYLCASSQETGFEQYFGPGTRLTVT.

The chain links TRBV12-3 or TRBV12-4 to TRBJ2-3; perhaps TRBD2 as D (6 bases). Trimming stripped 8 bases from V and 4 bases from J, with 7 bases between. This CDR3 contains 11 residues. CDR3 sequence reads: CASGGSDTQYF. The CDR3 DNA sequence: TGTGCCAGCGGGGGGTCAGATACGCAGTATTTT.

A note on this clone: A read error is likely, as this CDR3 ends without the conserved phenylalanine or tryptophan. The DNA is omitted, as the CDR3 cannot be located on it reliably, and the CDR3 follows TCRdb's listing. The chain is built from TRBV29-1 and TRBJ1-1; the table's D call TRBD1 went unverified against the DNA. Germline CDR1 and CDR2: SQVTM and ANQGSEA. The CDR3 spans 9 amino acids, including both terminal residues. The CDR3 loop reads CSVGAGWNL.

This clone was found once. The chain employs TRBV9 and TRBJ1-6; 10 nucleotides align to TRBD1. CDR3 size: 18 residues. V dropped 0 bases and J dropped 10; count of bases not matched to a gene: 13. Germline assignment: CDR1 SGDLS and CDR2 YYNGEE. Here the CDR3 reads CASSVEGPHGTGVSPLHF. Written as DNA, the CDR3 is TGTGCCAGCAGCGTAGAGGGGCCGCATGGGACAGGGGTCTCACCCCTCCACTTT.